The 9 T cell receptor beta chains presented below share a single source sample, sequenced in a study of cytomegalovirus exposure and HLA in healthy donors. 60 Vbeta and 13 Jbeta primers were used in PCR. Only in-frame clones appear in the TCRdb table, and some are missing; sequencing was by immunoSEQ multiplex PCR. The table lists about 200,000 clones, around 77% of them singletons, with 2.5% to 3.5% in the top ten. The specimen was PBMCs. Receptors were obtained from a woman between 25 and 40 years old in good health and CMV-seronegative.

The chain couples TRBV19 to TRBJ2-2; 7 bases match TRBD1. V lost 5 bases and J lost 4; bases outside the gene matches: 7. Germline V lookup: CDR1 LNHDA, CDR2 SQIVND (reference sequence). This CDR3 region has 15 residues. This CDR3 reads CASSPRDRATGELFF. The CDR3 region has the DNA TGTGCCAGTAGTCCCCGAGACAGGGCCACCGGGGAGCTGTTTTTT.

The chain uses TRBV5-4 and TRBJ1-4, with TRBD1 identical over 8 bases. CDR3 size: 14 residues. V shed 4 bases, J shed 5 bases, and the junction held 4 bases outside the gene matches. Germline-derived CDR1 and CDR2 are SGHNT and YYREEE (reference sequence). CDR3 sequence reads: CASSLGTGNEKLFF. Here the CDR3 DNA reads TGTGCCAGCAGCCTAGGGACAGGAAATGAAAAACTGTTTTTT.

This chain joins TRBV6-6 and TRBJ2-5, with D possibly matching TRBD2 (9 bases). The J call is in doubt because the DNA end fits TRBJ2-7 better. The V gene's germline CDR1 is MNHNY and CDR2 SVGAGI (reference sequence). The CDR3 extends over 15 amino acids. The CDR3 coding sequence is TGTGCCAGCAGTTACTCGCGGGAGGGGACAGGCGAGCAGTACTTC. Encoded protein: CASSYSREGTGEQYF.

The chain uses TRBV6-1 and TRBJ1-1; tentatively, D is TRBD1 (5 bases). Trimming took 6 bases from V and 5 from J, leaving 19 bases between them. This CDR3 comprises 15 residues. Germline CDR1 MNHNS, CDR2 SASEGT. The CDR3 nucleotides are TGTGCCAGCAGGGAATACCAGGGAAGGGCGACTGAAGCTTTCTTT. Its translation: CASREYQGRATEAFF.

The CDR3 here is CASSSFSTGGNSPLHF. The DNA of the CDR3 is TGTGCCAGCAGCTCATTCTCGACAGGGGGTAATTCACCCCTCCACTTT. This rearrangement joins TRBV5-4 to TRBJ1-6, with 9 bases matching TRBD1. This CDR3 has 16 amino acids. The V gene's germline CDR1 is SGHNT and CDR2 YYREEE (reference sequence). V dropped 3 bases and J dropped 6; count of bases not matched to a gene: 7.

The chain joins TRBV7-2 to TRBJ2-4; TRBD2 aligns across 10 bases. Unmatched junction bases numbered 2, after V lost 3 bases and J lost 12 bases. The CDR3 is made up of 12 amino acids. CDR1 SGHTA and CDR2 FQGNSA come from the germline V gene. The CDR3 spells CASSFERGGQYF. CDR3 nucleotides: TGTGCCAGCAGCTTTGAGCGGGGGGGTCAGTACTTC.

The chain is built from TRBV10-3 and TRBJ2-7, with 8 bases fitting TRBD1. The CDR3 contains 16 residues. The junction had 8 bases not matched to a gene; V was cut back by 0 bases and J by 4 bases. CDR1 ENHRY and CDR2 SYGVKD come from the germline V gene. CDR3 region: CAISESGGQVFYEQYF. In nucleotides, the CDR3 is TGTGCCATCAGTGAGTCGGGGGGACAGGTCTTTTACGAGCAGTACTTC.

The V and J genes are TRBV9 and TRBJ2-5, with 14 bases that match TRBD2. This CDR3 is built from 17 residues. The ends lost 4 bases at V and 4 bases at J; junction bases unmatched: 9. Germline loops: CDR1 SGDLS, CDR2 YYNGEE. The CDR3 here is CASSTGLAGAGGETQYF. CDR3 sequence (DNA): TGTGCCAGCAGCACGGGACTAGCGGGGGCCGGGGGAGAGACCCAGTACTTC.

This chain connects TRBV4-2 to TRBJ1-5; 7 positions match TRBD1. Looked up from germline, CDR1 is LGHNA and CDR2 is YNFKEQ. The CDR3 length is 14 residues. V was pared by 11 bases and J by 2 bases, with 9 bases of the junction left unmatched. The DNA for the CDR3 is TGTGCCGCCACAGGGGTGAAAGGCAATCAGCCCCAGCATTTT. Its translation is CAATGVKGNQPQHF.